The rows below give T cell receptor beta chains drawn from one sample of a study of blood T cell repertoires in COVID-19. Produced via immunoSEQ multiplex PCR; TCRdb's table is partial and in-frame only. Altogether 400,000 to 450,000 clones are present, roughly 87% being singletons, with the ten largest covering under 0.7%. The sample was PBMCs or T cells enriched from blood (not recorded which). Every receptor here comes from a man between 18 and 35 years old who had recovered from COVID-19. Both conserved end residues are part of each CDR3. A D gene is named only where the DNA matches it firmly. Size is stated for part of the rows, as once, few or many counts, or as a class when the clone is expanded.

J: TRBJ2-3; size: .; V: TRBV5-1; D: .; CDR3: CASSLEGQYTDTQYF; DNA: TGCGCCAGCAGCTTGGAGGGGCAGTATACCGATACGCAGTATTTT
J: TRBJ1-1; size: .; V: TRBV12-3/TRBV12-4; D: .; CDR3: CASSQRVNTEAFF; DNA: TGTGCCAGCAGTCAAAGAGTGAACACTGAAGCTTTCTTT
J: TRBJ2-3; size: .; V: TRBV5-1; D: TRBD2; CDR3: CASSSSSGGTDTQYF; DNA: TGCGCCAGCAGCTCATCTAGCGGTGGCACAGATACGCAGTATTTT
J: TRBJ2-5; size: .; V: TRBV9; D: .; CDR3: CASSVAGLKETQYF; DNA: TGTGCCAGCAGCGTAGCAGGACTTAAAGAGACCCAGTACTTC
J: TRBJ2-3; size: .; V: TRBV24-1; D: TRBD2; CDR3: CATSERTSGYTDTQYF; DNA: TGTGCCACCAGTGAGAGGACTAGCGGATACACAGATACGCAGTATTTT
J: TRBJ2-1; size: .; V: TRBV9; D: TRBD2; CDR3: CASSETSGSSAEQFF; DNA: TGTGCCAGCAGCGAGACTAGCGGGAGTTCAGCTGAGCAGTTCTTC
J: TRBJ1-2; size: .; V: TRBV5-3; D: .; CDR3: CARSGKNVRQERNYGYTF; DNA: TGTGCCAGAAGCGGAAAAAACGTTCGACAGGAACGTAACTATGGCTACACCTTC
J: TRBJ2-7; size: once; V: TRBV5-4; D: TRBD2; CDR3: CASSIKGLAGVGEQYF; DNA: TGTGCCAGCAGCATAAAGGGACTAGCGGGAGTCGGCGAGCAGTACTTC
J: TRBJ2-1; size: once; V: TRBV27; D: TRBD2; CDR3: CASTSGLAGYNEQFF; DNA: TGTGCCAGCACTTCGGGGCTAGCGGGGTACAATGAGCAGTTCTTC
J: TRBJ1-2; size: .; V: TRBV5-1; D: .; CDR3: CASSLFSGVGGNYGYTF; DNA: TGCGCCAGCAGCTTGTTTTCAGGAGTGGGGGGTAACTATGGCTACACCTTC
J: TRBJ2-7; size: few; V: TRBV28; D: TRBD2; CDR3: CASSTPGLAGATDEQYF; DNA: TGTGCCAGCAGTACGCCAGGACTAGCGGGAGCAACGGACGAGCAGTACTTC
J: TRBJ2-1; size: .; V: TRBV10-3; D: .; CDR3: CAISESLDGGVHEQFF; DNA: TGTGCCATCAGTGAGTCGCTTGACGGGGGAGTCCATGAGCAGTTCTTC